The T cell receptor (beta chain) described here comes from a study of shared clonotypes between healthy human individuals. Study-level results: Depth was large, yet rarefaction showed that sorted-subset sequencing was incomplete.

The table came from immunoSEQ multiplex PCR; TCRdb's copy has only in-frame clones and leaves some out. The data hold around 2.1 million clones, with 85% to 95% observed a single time. The CDR3 extends over 16 amino acids. V was shortened by 2 bases and J by 2 bases, with 16 bases between the two germline ends. Looked up from germline, CDR1 is SGHTA and CDR2 is FQGNSA. This clone was seen once. As yet, its antigen is unknown. Cells designated naive CD8 were CD45RO-negative and were positively selected for CCR7, with terminally differentiated effector memory CD45RA+ cells excluded. Adult Caucasians living in Nashville, Tennessee made up all of the donors.

J is TRBJ2-7 and V is TRBV7-2; D is unclear. This receptor was taken from a man younger than 35 in good health. Some clones in this sample may be carry-over from other donors' samples. Material: naive CD8+ T cells from PBMCs. The chain's CDR3 is CASSLWAIPSPYEQYF. CDR3 coding DNA: TGTGCCAGCAGCTTATGGGCCATCCCCTCTCCCTACGAGCAGTACTTC.